These 30 T cell receptor beta chains share one sample of origin, sequenced in a study of post-analysis software for immune sequencing data. General study points: Four to six TRBV segments were more frequent in patients than controls; TRBV5-6, TRBV5-1 and TRBV20-1 belonged to this group.

Libraries were made from TCR beta cDNA, and they carried unique molecular identifiers. Via MiXCR, TCRdb re-called the PCR reads, giving one row per CDR3 protein. The sample includes about 760,000 distinct CDR3 sequences, roughly 27% of them seen just once. For these receptors, no antigen is known. The sequenced sample consisted of blood. The receptors derive from a girl aged 5 to 17 with multiple sclerosis.

This chain joins TRBV5-1 and TRBJ2-7; 9 nucleotides agree with TRBD1. Germline lookup yields CDR1 SGHRS and CDR2 YFSETQ. Unmatched junction bases numbered 8, after V lost 5 bases and J lost 5 bases. The CDR3 runs to 14 residues. CDR3 loop: CASSSGQGGDEQYF. CDR3 DNA sequence: TGCGCCAGCAGTTCGGGACAGGGAGGCGACGAGCAGTACTTC.

Only a few counts were recorded for this clonotype. The chain recombines TRBV7-9 with TRBJ1-1; maybe TRBD1 (5 bases). The CDR3 is 12 residues long. CDR1 and CDR2 (germline): SEHNR, FQNEAQ (reference sequence). V lost 8 bases and J lost 4, with 11 bases in between. In DNA form, the CDR3 reads TGTGCCAGCCGCCAGGGTATCACTGAAGCTTTCTTT. Protein sequence: CASRQGITEAFF.

The chain uses TRBV10-3 and TRBJ1-2, with D possibly TRBD1 on 6 matching bases. This CDR3 spans 14 amino acids. Germline V lookup: CDR1 ENHRY, CDR2 SYGVKD. Trimming stripped 10 bases from V and 5 bases from J, with 20 bases between. The CDR3 coding sequence is TGTGCCACCAAAAACGAGGGACAATTATATGGCTACACCTTC. It specifies CATKNEGQLYGYTF.

V is TRBV7-9 and J is TRBJ1-1; tentatively, D is TRBD1 (6 bases). Germline V lookup: CDR1 SEHNR, CDR2 FQNEAQ (reference sequence). Trimming shortened V by 5 bases and J by 5 bases, and 21 bases separated the two germline ends. This CDR3 is 16 amino acids long. The DNA of the CDR3 is TGTGCCAGCAGCCATTGGGCGGACAGTTTGGGGACTGAAGCTTTCTTT. This sequence encodes CASSHWADSLGTEAFF.

This clonotype came up a few times. CDR3 in amino acids: CATSRAGIGELFF. The CDR3 nucleotides read TGTGCCACCAGCAGAGCGGGTATCGGGGAGCTGTTTTTT. The chain is built from TRBV15 and TRBJ2-2, with unresolved D. The CDR3 has 13 amino acids. Per the germline V gene, CDR1 is LNHNV and CDR2 is YYDKDF (reference sequence). Trimming shortened V by 1 base and J by 7 bases, and 7 bases separated the two germline ends. Looking up the rest from reference TRBV15 and TRBJ2-2 gives the full variable domain: DAMVIQNPRYQVTQFGKPVTLSCSQTLNHNVMYWYQQKSSQAPKLLFHYYDKDFNNEADTPDNFQSRRPNTSFCFLDIRSPGLGDTAMYLCATSRAGIGELFFGEGSRLTVL.

In its sample, this clonotype was seen once. V is TRBV28 and J is TRBJ2-1; D perhaps matches TRBD1 (5 bases). In germline, CDR1 is MDHEN, CDR2 SYDVKM. Trimming removed 6 bases at V and 7 bases at J, with 13 bases between. The CDR3 is 13 residues long. The CDR3 loop reads CASRPLPGNEQFF. In nucleotides, the CDR3 is TGTGCCAGCAGGCCCTTACCAGGGAATGAGCAGTTCTTC.

The chain links TRBV2 to TRBJ1-2, with 9 bases identical to TRBD1. CDR1 and CDR2 (germline): SNHLY, FYNNEI. The CDR3 extends over 13 amino acids. With V trimmed by 8 bases and J by 5 bases, 6 bases remained unmatched. The CDR3 coding sequence is TGTGCCAGCGCACAGGGGGCCGGGTATGGCTACACCTTC. Amino acids: CASAQGAGYGYTF. The full variable domain, with the rest looked up from reference TRBV2 and TRBJ1-2, is EPEVTQTPSHQVTQMGQEVILRCVPISNHLYFYWYRQILGQKVEFLVSFYNNEISEKSEIFDDQFSVERPDGSNFTLKIRSTKLEDSAMYFCASAQGAGYGYTFGSGTRLTVV.

This clonotype was observed a few times. The chain links TRBV6-6 to TRBJ2-7; tentative D call: TRBD1 (6 bases). This CDR3 is built from 14 residues. V gave up 6 bases and J gave up 0 bases, with 12 bases separating them. Germline V CDR1 and CDR2: MNHNY, SVGAGI (reference sequence). The CDR3 region is CASSPGQFSYEQYF. The CDR3 DNA reads as TGTGCCAGCAGCCCCGGACAGTTCTCCTACGAGCAGTACTTC.

The chain uses TRBV5-1 and TRBJ2-3; D unresolved. Trimming removed 3 bases at V and 2 bases at J, with 13 bases between. CDR3 size: 15 residues. Germline V gene data show CDR1 as SGHRS and CDR2 as YFSETQ. CDR3: CASSSYRQPTDTQYF. CDR3 in DNA: TGCGCCAGCAGCTCCTACAGACAACCCACAGATACGCAGTATTTT.

At least ten counts were recorded for this clonotype. The rearrangement joins TRBV29-1 to TRBJ1-1; 9 positions match TRBD1. The J segment lost 1 base and the V segment lost 3 bases, leaving 6 bases of the junction unmatched. This CDR3 spans 15 amino acids. Looked up from germline, CDR1 is SQVTM and CDR2 is ANQGSEA. CDR3 in amino acids: CSVDRTGESNTEAFF. The CDR3 bases are TGCAGCGTTGATCGGACAGGGGAGTCGAACACTGAAGCTTTCTTT.

This clonotype has ten or more counts. The chain employs TRBV6-2 or TRBV6-3 and TRBJ2-5; TRBD2 matches 9 bases. This CDR3 contains 18 residues. The ends lost 0 bases at V and 5 bases at J; junction bases unmatched: 13. The germline CDR1 and CDR2 sequences are MNHEY and SVGEGT. The CDR3 spells CASSYSMRVAGDPETQYF. CDR3 bases: TGTGCCAGCAGTTACTCGATGCGGGTAGCGGGAGACCCCGAGACCCAGTACTTC.

This clonotype has only a few counts. V is TRBV25-1 and J is TRBJ1-2; 8 bases match TRBD1. This CDR3 region has 13 residues. Germline-derived CDR1 and CDR2 are MGHDK and SYGVNS. The V gene end was trimmed by 8 bases and the J gene end by 4 bases; junction bases not matched to a gene: 6. CDR3 nucleotides: TGTGCCAGCCTTCAGGGGGCCGGCTATGGCTACACCTTC. Its protein is CASLQGAGYGYTF.

J is TRBJ1-2 and V is TRBV7-9, with unresolved D. CDR3 length: 13 amino acids. Trimming left V 4 bases short and J 8 bases short, with 14 bases between. Per the germline V gene, CDR1 is SEHNR and CDR2 is FQNEAQ (reference sequence). CDR3: CASSSKGGYGYTF. CDR3 DNA sequence: TGTGCCAGCAGCTCTAAAGGAGGCTACGGCTACACCTTC.

This clonotype was seen only a few times. The V call is TRBV20-1, the J call TRBJ2-7, with 8 bases fitting TRBD1. In germline, CDR1 is DFQATT, CDR2 SNEGSKA (reference sequence). With V trimmed by 0 bases and J by 3 bases, 7 bases remained unmatched. CDR3 size: 15 residues. CDR3 sequence (DNA): TGCAGTGCTAGAGAATCCCTCAGGGGGCTCTACGAGCAGTACTTC. Amino acids: CSARESLRGLYEQYF.

This clonotype has at least ten counts. V usage is TRBV7-9 and J usage is TRBJ2-7; possibly TRBD2 for D (5 bases). Germline V lookup: CDR1 SEHNR, CDR2 FQNEAQ (reference sequence). CDR3 size: 12 residues. V gave up 5 bases and J gave up 4 bases, with 9 bases separating them. The CDR3: CASSPSGYEQYF. The CDR3 DNA follows: TGTGCCAGCAGCCCCAGCGGTTACGAGCAGTACTTC.

The chain uses TRBV5-6 and TRBJ2-7; 9 bases agree with TRBD2. Looked up from germline, CDR1 is SGHDT and CDR2 is YYEEEE. The junction had 20 bases not matched to a gene; V was cut back by 4 bases and J by 3 bases. The CDR3 has 19 residues. For the CDR3, the DNA is TGTGCCAGCAGCCCTCTACCGTTCCGGACTAGCGACCTCCGCTACGAGCAGTACTTC. This translates into CASSPLPFRTSDLRYEQYF.

The chain uses TRBV28 and TRBJ2-1; D unresolved. There are 11 residues in the CDR3. Germline CDR1 and CDR2: MDHEN and SYDVKM. The ends were cut back, 6 bases at V and 8 bases at J, with 8 bases in the middle. Here the CDR3 reads CASRWTDEQFF. The CDR3, as DNA: TGTGCCAGCAGATGGACCGATGAGCAGTTCTTC. The variable domain in full, with the rest retrieved from reference TRBV28 and TRBJ2-1, is DVKVTQSSRYLVKRTGEKVFLECVQDMDHENMFWYRQDPGLGLRLIYFSYDVKMKEKGDIPEGYSVSREKKERFSLILESASTNQTSMYLCASRWTDEQFFGPGTRLTVL.

The CDR3 DNA is TGCAGTGCCCCGACCACTAGCGATGAGCAGTTCTTC. Encoded protein: CSAPTTSDEQFF. V usage is TRBV20-1 and J usage is TRBJ2-1; 7 bases fit TRBD2. Germline lookup yields CDR1 DFQATT and CDR2 SNEGSKA (reference sequence). The CDR3 has 12 residues. Trimming took 6 bases from V and 8 from J; bases not matched to a gene: 7.

This clonotype was counted many times. The chain has TRBV6-5 and TRBJ2-7; 12 nucleotides agree with TRBD2. The CDR3 has 16 amino acids. CDR1 is MNHEY and CDR2 is SVGAGI in the germline V gene. With 6 bases clipped from V and 9 bases from J, the junction kept 15 bases outside the gene matches. The CDR3 coding sequence is TGTGCCAGCAGCCCACTAGCGGGGGGTCTACGAGTCGGGCAGTACTTC. Its translation: CASSPLAGGLRVGQYF.

This sequence joins TRBV20-1 and TRBJ2-2; 8 nucleotides align to TRBD1. Germline V gene data show CDR1 as DFQATT and CDR2 as SNEGSKA (reference sequence). Trimming removed 5 bases from V and 4 bases from J; junction bases left unmatched: 6. This CDR3 is 14 amino acids long. This chain's CDR3 is CSADRGAGTGELFF. Here the CDR3 DNA reads TGCAGTGCTGACAGGGGCGCAGGCACCGGGGAGCTGTTTTTT.

This clonotype has a handful of counts. This chain's CDR3 is CSARTATQGHIQYF. CDR3 coding DNA: TGCAGCGCTCGGACGGCAACCCAGGGGCACATTCAGTACTTC. This chain connects TRBV29-1 to TRBJ2-4, with D possibly matching TRBD1 (6 bases). In germline, CDR1 is SQVTM, CDR2 ANQGSEA. This CDR3 has 14 residues. V was cut by 7 bases and J by 8 bases, with 21 bases left in between. The full variable domain, its missing parts supplied by reference TRBV29-1 and TRBJ2-4, is SAVISQKPSRDICQRGTSLTIQCQVDSQVTMMFWYRQQPGQSLTLIATANQGSEATYESGFVIDKFPISRPNLTFSTLTVSNMSPEDSSIYLCSARTATQGHIQYFGAGTRLSVL.

In this sample, this clonotype turned up many times. This chain links TRBV20-1 with TRBJ2-7; D is unresolved. Deletions cut 6 bases from V and 6 bases from J, with 18 bases between. Germline CDR1 DFQATT, CDR2 SNEGSKA (reference sequence). This CDR3 has 13 residues. The CDR3 coding sequence is TGCAGTGCCATGCAACGTCCCCTCTCCGAGCAGTACTTC. It translates to CSAMQRPLSEQYF.

The chain's CDR3 is CASSQQGWGIQYF. The DNA of the CDR3 is TGTGCCAGCTCACAACAGGGTTGGGGCATTCAGTACTTC. The chain has TRBV18 and TRBJ2-4, with a weak D call TRBD1 (6 bases). V lost 4 bases, J lost 9 bases, and 13 bases lay in between. Germline lookup yields CDR1 KGHSH and CDR2 LQKENI. The CDR3 covers 13 residues.

V is TRBV7-2 and J is TRBJ2-3; TRBD2 agrees at 12 bases. The CDR3 covers 19 residues. CDR1 and CDR2 from the germline V gene are SGHTA and FQGNSA. Trimming at V came to 5 bases and at J to 6 bases, leaving 18 bases not matched to a gene. The CDR3: CASSPHGTSGLWGRDTQYF. The CDR3 nucleotides read TGTGCCAGCAGCCCCCACGGGACTAGCGGGCTATGGGGCCGTGATACGCAGTATTTT.

This clonotype has only a few counts. The gene calls are TRBV6-6 and TRBJ1-4, with a possible D match to TRBD1 (6 bases). Trimming removed 5 bases at V and 8 bases at J, with 6 bases between. Germline CDR1 MNHNY, CDR2 SVGAGI (reference sequence). The CDR3 length is 11 residues. DNA of the CDR3: TGTGCCAGCAGTAGGGGGGAAAAACTGTTTTTT. Amino acid sequence: CASSRGEKLFF.

This clonotype was seen ten or more times. The gene calls are TRBV9 and TRBJ2-5; TRBD2 aligns across 7 bases. V lost 2 bases to trimming and J lost 8 bases; unmatched junction nucleotides: 12. In germline, CDR1 is SGDLS, CDR2 YYNGEE. The CDR3 is 15 residues long. For the CDR3, the DNA is TGTGCCAGCAGCGTTTGGGCTAGCGGAGGAGAAACCCAGTACTTC. Amino acids: CASSVWASGGETQYF. Full variable domain (missing parts from reference TRBV9 and TRBJ2-5): DSGVTQTPKHLITATGQRVTLRCSPRSGDLSVYWYQQSLDQGLQFLIQYYNGEERAKGNILERFSAQQFPDLHSELNLSSLELGDSALYFCASSVWASGGETQYFGPGTRLLVL.

This clonotype was counted only a few times. CDR3 nucleotide sequence: TGCAGTGGCAAGAACCCCTCGCAAGAGACCCAGTACTTC. Translation: CSGKNPSQETQYF. The chain is built from TRBV20-1 and TRBJ2-5; D remains unclear. V lost 7 bases, J lost 2 bases, and 14 bases lay in between. This CDR3 has 13 residues. Looked up from germline, CDR1 is DFQATT and CDR2 is SNEGSKA (reference sequence).

In regard to this clonotype: A read error may account for a junction end that differs from germline. CDR3 DNA: TGCGCCAGCAGCCAGGGAATAGGGGAGTCCTGCGAGCAGTACTTC. The encoded protein is CASSQGIGESCEQYF. The chain has TRBV4-3 and TRBJ2-7, with D perhaps assigned TRBD1 or TRBD2 (5 bases each). CDR1 and CDR2 (germline): LGHNA, YSLEER. The CDR3 totals 15 residues.

Ten or more counts support this clonotype. This chain uses TRBV29-1 with TRBJ2-5; the D is unclear. Germline V CDR1 and CDR2: SQVTM, ANQGSEA. The CDR3 consists of 15 residues. V was shortened by 0 bases and J by 1 base, with 12 bases between the two germline ends. Here the CDR3 DNA reads TGCAGCGTTGAAGATTTGAGTTACACCCAAGAGACCCAGTACTTC. As protein: CSVEDLSYTQETQYF.

The chain has TRBV6-5 and TRBJ2-6; D assignment may be TRBD1 or TRBD2 (5 bases each). With 2 bases removed from V and 0 bases from J, the gap between germline ends came to 11 bases. Germline CDR1 MNHEY, CDR2 SVGAGI. This CDR3 is built from 17 residues. The CDR3 sequence is CASSYRDPSSGANVLTF. The CDR3 DNA sequence: TGTGCCAGCAGTTACAGGGACCCAAGCTCTGGGGCCAACGTCCTGACTTTC.